What follows are 18 T cell receptor beta chains derived from one specimen sequenced in a study of CD8+CD57+ T cells in acquired aplastic anemia. Genomic DNA templated the TCR beta VDJ and CDR3 profiling. Each CDR3 protein gets one entry after TCRdb re-called the reads with MiXCR. The top ten clones hold approximately 2.8% of a sample with around 150,000 distinct CDR3 sequences, 47% of them seen once. Whoever was chosen for sequencing had shown CD8+CD57+ cell expansion by flow cytometry. Input material: sorted CD4+, CD8+, or CD8+CD57+ T cells (not recorded which) from PBMCs. The receptors shown here come from a human donor with aplastic anemia.

In DNA form, the CDR3 reads TGTGCCACCAGTGCTAGCGGGGGGTTCGGTGAGCAGTTCTTC. It is translated as CATSASGGFGEQFF. The J gene is TRBJ2-1, the V gene TRBV24-1; 11 positions agree with TRBD2. V shed 5 bases, J shed 9 bases, and the junction held 5 bases outside the gene matches. Germline CDR1 and CDR2: KGHDR and SFDVKD. The CDR3 is 14 amino acids.

Of note for this clonotype: The final CDR3 position lacks the conserved phenylalanine or tryptophan, pointing to a likely read error. The chain joins TRBV10-3 to TRBJ2-7; 7 bases align to TRBD1. The V gene's germline CDR1 is ENHRY and CDR2 SYGVKD. The CDR3 loop spans 12 amino acids. J lost 3 bases, V lost 6 bases, and 2 bases had no gene match. The CDR3 loop reads CAIRGTDYEQYS. The DNA for the CDR3 is TGTGCCATCAGAGGGACAGACTACGAGCAGTACTCC.

This clonotype was counted once. V gene TRBV20-1 combines with J gene TRBJ2-7; a possible D gene is TRBD1 (6 bases). Trimming took off 2 bases at V and 6 bases at J, with 14 bases between the two ends. The length of the CDR3 is 13 residues. Germline-derived CDR1 and CDR2 are DFQATT and SNEGSKA (reference sequence). In DNA form, the CDR3 reads TGCAGTGCTAGATCTGGAACAGGGCGCGAGCAGTACTTC. Encoded protein: CSARSGTGREQYF.

With regard to this clonotype: Without the conserved terminal phenylalanine or tryptophan, this CDR3 likely stems from a read error. V and J are TRBV14 and TRBJ1-4; a weak D match, TRBD1 (5 bases). CDR1 is SGHDN and CDR2 is FVKESK in the germline V gene. Trimming took 0 bases from V and 8 from J, leaving 16 bases between them. The CDR3 consists of 16 residues. The CDR3 sequence: CASSQEWGGTKEKLFS. Written as DNA, the CDR3 is TGTGCCAGCAGCCAAGAATGGGGGGGTACAAAAGAAAAACTGTTTTCT.

This chain links TRBV24-1 with TRBJ2-1, with 11 bases lining up with TRBD2. Germline V lookup: CDR1 KGHDR, CDR2 SFDVKD. With 6 bases clipped from V and 8 bases from J, the junction kept 8 bases outside the gene matches. There are 15 residues in the CDR3. CDR3 amino acids: CATSHILAGVDEQFF. The CDR3 DNA is TGTGCCACCAGTCATATACTAGCGGGAGTGGATGAGCAGTTCTTC.

This sequence joins TRBV2 and TRBJ1-5; TRBD1 is a possible D gene (5 bases). Deletions cut 1 base from V and 8 bases from J, with 6 bases between. CDR1 and CDR2 (germline): SNHLY, FYNNEI. The CDR3 covers 12 residues. In DNA form, the CDR3 reads TGTGCCAGCAGTGAAGTCAGGGAGCCCCAGCATTTT. This sequence encodes CASSEVREPQHF.

The chain couples TRBV6-1 to TRBJ2-7, with D tentatively TRBD1 or TRBD2 (6 bases each). Germline loops: CDR1 MNHNS, CDR2 SASEGT. V lost 1 base and J 5 bases, leaving 18 bases between the germline ends. The CDR3 consists of 16 residues. CDR3: CASSEDYGARGDEQYF. For the CDR3, the DNA is TGTGCCAGCAGTGAAGACTACGGGGCGAGGGGGGACGAGCAGTACTTC.

A note on this clonotype: One end of the junction fails to match germline, which may point to a read error. The V and J genes are TRBV7-3 and TRBJ2-7, with 9 nucleotides matching TRBD1. The CDR3 covers 15 residues. Germline V gene lookup returns CDR1 SGHTA and CDR2 FQGTGA. The CDR3 nucleotides are TGCGCCAGCAGCCGAATATGGGACAGGGCCTACGAGCAGTACTTC. Translated, it gives CASSRIWDRAYEQYF.

On this clonotype itself: The CDR3 does not close with the conserved phenylalanine or tryptophan, likely indicating a read error. The limits of the CDR3 on the DNA are not certain, so only TCRdb's listed CDR3 is given. V and J are TRBV9 and TRBJ2-3; TRBD2 is the table's D call, not checked against the DNA. Germline CDR1 reads SGDLS; CDR2 reads YYNGEE. The CDR3 is 13 amino acids long, termini counted. CDR3 protein: CASSPPGSGDRYL.

V usage is TRBV7-9 and J usage is TRBJ2-5; D gene unclear. Germline V gene lookup returns CDR1 SEHNR and CDR2 FQNEAQ (reference sequence). Trimming stripped 2 bases from V and 6 bases from J, with 7 bases between. This CDR3 has 12 residues. Here the CDR3 reads CASSLNSKTQYF. In DNA form, the CDR3 reads TGTGCCAGCAGCTTAAATTCTAAGACCCAGTACTTC.

Only a few counts were recorded for this clonotype. The genes are TRBV11-2 and TRBJ2-5; 12 bases are shared with TRBD1. The CDR3 contains 15 residues. The trim removed 6 bases at V and 5 bases at J, leaving 7 bases unmatched. The germline V gene encodes CDR1 SGHAT and CDR2 FQNNGV. CDR3 amino acids: CASRAGTGGEETQYF. In DNA, the CDR3 is TGTGCCAGCAGAGCCGGGACAGGGGGCGAGGAGACCCAGTACTTC. Full variable domain (missing parts from reference TRBV11-2 and TRBJ2-5): EAGVAQSPRYKIIEKRQSVAFWCNPISGHATLYWYQQILGQGPKLLIQFQNNGVVDDSQLPKDRFSAERLKGVDSTLKIQPAKLEDSAVYLCASRAGTGGEETQYFGPGTRLLVL.

This clonotype was detected many times. This chain connects TRBV4-2 to TRBJ2-1; perhaps TRBD2 as D (6 bases). This CDR3 is built from 19 residues. V shed 0 bases and J shed 1 base, with 19 bases lying between them. The germline CDR1 and CDR2 sequences are LGHNA and YNFKEQ. This chain's CDR3 is CASSQEAKRARDSYNEQFF. CDR3 in DNA: TGTGCCAGCAGCCAAGAGGCCAAGCGGGCGCGCGATTCCTACAATGAGCAGTTCTTC.

This clonotype was observed many times. The chain is built from TRBV20-1 and TRBJ2-3; maybe TRBD2 (6 bases). This CDR3 region has 14 residues. Trimming pared 3 bases from V and 2 bases from J, leaving 12 bases between. The germline gives CDR1 DFQATT, CDR2 SNEGSKA (reference sequence). The CDR3 DNA reads TGCAGTGCTAGGAGGCGGGGCTACACAGATACGCAGTATTTT. This encodes CSARRRGYTDTQYF.

This clonotype was counted many times. The rearrangement uses TRBV9 and TRBJ2-1; 9 bases agree with TRBD2. CDR1 is SGDLS, CDR2 YYNGEE, per germline. The CDR3 runs to 14 residues. The trim removed 0 bases at V and 9 bases at J, leaving 4 bases unmatched. CDR3 sequence: CASSVAQLAGEQFF. The CDR3 DNA is TGTGCCAGCAGCGTAGCTCAACTAGCGGGTGAGCAGTTCTTC.

The CDR3 loop reads CASNLGQGGSPLHF. CDR3 DNA: TGCGCCAGCAACCTGGGACAGGGGGGTTCACCCCTCCACTTT. V is TRBV10-2 and J is TRBJ1-6; TRBD1 matches 11 bases. CDR3 length equals 14 residues. Trimming took 7 bases from V and 9 from J; bases not matched to a gene: 5. Germline CDR1 reads WSHSY; CDR2 reads SAAADI.

This clonotype was found many times. The rearrangement joins TRBV20-1 to TRBJ2-3; 12 bases map to TRBD1. J lost 2 bases, V lost 6 bases, and 12 bases had no gene match. Germline CDR1 and CDR2: DFQATT and SNEGSKA (reference sequence). This CDR3 spans 17 amino acids. The CDR3 coding sequence is TGCAGTGCGGTCGGGACAGGGGGCCCATGGCCCACAGATACGCAGTATTTT. It encodes CSAVGTGGPWPTDTQYF.

The chain couples TRBV29-1 to TRBJ1-1, with D possibly being TRBD1 (6 bases). V lost 1 base and J lost 2, with 11 bases in between. This CDR3 spans 14 amino acids. Looked up from germline, CDR1 is SQVTM and CDR2 is ANQGSEA. The CDR3 region is CSVEVTGPNTEAFF. Written as DNA, the CDR3 is TGCAGCGTTGAAGTAACAGGGCCTAACACTGAAGCTTTCTTT.

This clonotype was recorded at least ten times. This chain connects TRBV19 to TRBJ2-1, with D perhaps matching TRBD2 (6 bases). The CDR3 is made up of 15 amino acids. Germline V gene lookup returns CDR1 LNHDA and CDR2 SQIVND (reference sequence). The ends were cut back, 6 bases at V and 7 bases at J, with 19 bases in the middle. CDR3 in amino acids: CASSPLGTLSNEQFF. CDR3 DNA sequence: TGTGCCAGTAGCCCACTGGGGACTTTGAGTAATGAGCAGTTCTTC.